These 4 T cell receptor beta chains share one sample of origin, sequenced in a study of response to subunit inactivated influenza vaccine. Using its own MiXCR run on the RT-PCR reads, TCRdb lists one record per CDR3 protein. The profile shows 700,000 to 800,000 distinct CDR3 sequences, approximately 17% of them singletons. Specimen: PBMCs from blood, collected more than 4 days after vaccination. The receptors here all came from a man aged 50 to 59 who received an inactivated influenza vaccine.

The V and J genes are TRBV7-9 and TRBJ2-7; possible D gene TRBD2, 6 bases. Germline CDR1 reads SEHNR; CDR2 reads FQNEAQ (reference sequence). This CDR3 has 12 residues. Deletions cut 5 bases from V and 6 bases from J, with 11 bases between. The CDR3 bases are TGTGCCAGCAGCCGGGGGAGTGGCGAGCAGTACTTC. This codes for CASSRGSGEQYF.

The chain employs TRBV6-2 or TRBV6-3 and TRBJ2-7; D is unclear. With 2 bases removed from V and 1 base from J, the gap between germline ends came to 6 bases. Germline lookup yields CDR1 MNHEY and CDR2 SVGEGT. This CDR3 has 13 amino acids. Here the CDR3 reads CASSYVGSYEQYF. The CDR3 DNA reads TGTGCCAGCAGTTACGTTGGGTCCTACGAGCAGTACTTC.

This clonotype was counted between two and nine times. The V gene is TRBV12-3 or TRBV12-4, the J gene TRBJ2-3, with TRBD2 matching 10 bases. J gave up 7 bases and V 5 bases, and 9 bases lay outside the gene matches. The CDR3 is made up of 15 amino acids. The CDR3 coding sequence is TGTGCCAGCAGTCCAACCTCTAGCGGGGGAAATACGCAGTATTTT. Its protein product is CASSPTSSGGNTQYF.

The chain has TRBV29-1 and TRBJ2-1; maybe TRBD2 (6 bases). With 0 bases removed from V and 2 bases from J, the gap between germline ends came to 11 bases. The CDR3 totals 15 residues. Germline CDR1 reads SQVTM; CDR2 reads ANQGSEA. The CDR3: CSVEDGPGAYNEQFF. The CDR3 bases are TGCAGCGTTGAAGATGGGCCGGGAGCCTACAATGAGCAGTTCTTC.